Listed below are T cell receptor beta chains from one sample, sequenced in a study of blood T cell repertoires in COVID-19. Sequencing used immunoSEQ multiplex PCR; TCRdb keeps in-frame clones, though not all of them. The profile covers a few hundred thousand clones, with about 88% appearing a single time and more than 8.5% taken by the ten largest. What was sequenced was peripheral blood. These receptor sequences come from a woman in her forties or fifties with COVID-19, enrolled during active disease. Each CDR3 is given with its conserved first and last residue. D genes are given only for firm matches. Clone size, where shown, is once, few, many, or a class for clones that have expanded.

v_call: TRBV5-1; cdr3_length: 19; d_call: TRBD1; clone_size: .; j_call: TRBJ1-2; cdr3_aa: CASSFDTSGTGGAEGGYTF; cdr3_nt: TGCGCCAGCAGCTTCGATACCTCCGGGACAGGGGGCGCCGAAGGGGGCTACACCTTC
v_call: TRBV30; cdr3_length: 13; d_call: TRBD1; clone_size: .; j_call: TRBJ1-5; cdr3_aa: CAWGTGSNQPQHF; cdr3_nt: TGTGCCTGGGGGACAGGGAGCAATCAGCCCCAGCATTTT
v_call: TRBV10-3; cdr3_length: 14; d_call: TRBD2; clone_size: .; j_call: TRBJ2-3; cdr3_aa: CAIRPLAGADTQYF; cdr3_nt: TGTGCCATCAGGCCTCTAGCGGGGGCGGATACGCAGTATTTT
v_call: TRBV6-4; cdr3_length: 14; d_call: .; clone_size: .; j_call: TRBJ1-2; cdr3_aa: CASSGGQPLYGYTF; cdr3_nt: TGTGCCAGCAGTGGAGGACAGCCTCTCTATGGCTACACCTTC
v_call: TRBV7-2; cdr3_length: 15; d_call: .; clone_size: .; j_call: TRBJ2-3; cdr3_aa: CASSLPAGISDTQYF; cdr3_nt: TGTGCCAGCAGCTTACCGGCAGGGATCTCAGATACGCAGTATTTT
v_call: TRBV10-2; cdr3_length: 14; d_call: .; clone_size: .; j_call: TRBJ2-1; cdr3_aa: CASSDSGSYNEQFF; cdr3_nt: TGCGCCAGCAGTGACAGCGGCTCCTACAATGAGCAGTTCTTC
v_call: TRBV6-6; cdr3_length: 13; d_call: .; clone_size: .; j_call: TRBJ2-7; cdr3_aa: CASSTSSAREQYF; cdr3_nt: TGTGCCAGCAGTACCTCTAGCGCTCGGGAGCAGTACTTC
v_call: TRBV5-1; cdr3_length: 12; d_call: TRBD1; clone_size: few; j_call: TRBJ1-2; cdr3_aa: CASSPRGHGYTF; cdr3_nt: TGCGCCAGCAGCCCAAGGGGGCATGGCTACACCTTC
v_call: TRBV5-5; cdr3_length: 11; d_call: .; clone_size: .; j_call: TRBJ1-2; cdr3_aa: CASSLGAGYTF; cdr3_nt: TGTGCCAGCAGCTTGGGGGCTGGCTACACCTTC
v_call: TRBV19; cdr3_length: 14; d_call: TRBD1; clone_size: .; j_call: TRBJ2-3; cdr3_aa: CASSGRGWADTQYF; cdr3_nt: TGTGCCAGTAGTGGCAGGGGGTGGGCAGATACGCAGTATTTT
v_call: TRBV12-3/TRBV12-4; cdr3_length: 13; d_call: TRBD1; clone_size: .; j_call: TRBJ1-2; cdr3_aa: CASSLDRAWGYTF; cdr3_nt: TGTGCCAGCAGCCTAGACAGGGCTTGGGGCTACACCTTC
v_call: TRBV3-1/TRBV3-2; cdr3_length: 15; d_call: TRBD2; clone_size: .; j_call: TRBJ2-5; cdr3_aa: CASSRERGGRETQYF; cdr3_nt: TGTGCCAGCAGCCGTGAGCGGGGGGGCAGGGAGACCCAGTACTTC
v_call: TRBV27; cdr3_length: 14; d_call: .; clone_size: .; j_call: TRBJ2-2; cdr3_aa: CASSSRDDTGELFF; cdr3_nt: TGTGCCAGCAGTTCCCGGGATGACACCGGGGAGCTGTTTTTT
v_call: TRBV24-1; cdr3_length: 16; d_call: TRBD1; clone_size: .; j_call: TRBJ2-7; cdr3_aa: CATSDSRDRGPYEQYF; cdr3_nt: TGTGCCACCAGTGATTCCCGGGACAGGGGCCCCTACGAGCAGTACTTC
v_call: TRBV9; cdr3_length: 15; d_call: TRBD1; clone_size: few; j_call: TRBJ1-4; cdr3_aa: CASSVGTGGYEKLFF; cdr3_nt: TGTGCCAGCAGCGTAGGAACAGGGGGTTATGAAAAACTGTTTTTT
v_call: TRBV28; cdr3_length: 14; d_call: .; clone_size: .; j_call: TRBJ1-1; cdr3_aa: CASSLGLPLPEAFF; cdr3_nt: TGTGCCAGCAGCTTGGGGCTTCCTCTCCCCGAAGCTTTCTTT
v_call: TRBV6-5; cdr3_length: 15; d_call: .; clone_size: once; j_call: TRBJ2-6; cdr3_aa: CASSYQGLGANVLTF; cdr3_nt: TGTGCCAGCAGTTACCAGGGGTTAGGGGCCAACGTCCTGACTTTC
v_call: TRBV7-2; cdr3_length: 18; d_call: TRBD2; clone_size: .; j_call: TRBJ2-3; cdr3_aa: CASSTWVTSGGRGDTQYF; cdr3_nt: TGTGCCAGCAGCACCTGGGTGACTAGCGGGGGGAGGGGAGATACGCAGTATTTT
v_call: TRBV6-2/TRBV6-3; cdr3_length: 15; d_call: TRBD1; clone_size: .; j_call: TRBJ1-1; cdr3_aa: CASSGPGQGSPEAFF; cdr3_nt: TGTGCCAGCAGTGGCCCGGGACAGGGATCCCCTGAAGCTTTCTTT
v_call: TRBV7-2; cdr3_length: 15; d_call: TRBD2; clone_size: .; j_call: TRBJ2-5; cdr3_aa: CASSSGAGGRETQYF; cdr3_nt: TGTGCCAGCAGCTCAGGGGCGGGGGGGCGAGAGACCCAGTACTTC
v_call: TRBV7-9; cdr3_length: 12; d_call: .; clone_size: few; j_call: TRBJ2-1; cdr3_aa: CASSLQRDEQFF; cdr3_nt: TGTGCCAGCAGCCTACAGAGGGATGAGCAGTTCTTC
v_call: TRBV28; cdr3_length: 14; d_call: TRBD1; clone_size: .; j_call: TRBJ1-5; cdr3_aa: CASSLRQGLQPQHF; cdr3_nt: TGTGCCAGCAGTCTTCGACAGGGGCTTCAGCCCCAGCATTTT
v_call: TRBV4-1; cdr3_length: 15; d_call: .; clone_size: .; j_call: TRBJ1-2; cdr3_aa: CASSQGSVGSYGYTF; cdr3_nt: TGCGCCAGCAGCCAAGGCTCTGTAGGGAGCTATGGCTACACCTTC
v_call: TRBV19; cdr3_length: 18; d_call: .; clone_size: .; j_call: TRBJ2-4; cdr3_aa: CASSIQRQAKIAKNIQYF; cdr3_nt: TGTGCCAGTAGTATCCAGAGGCAAGCCAAGATAGCCAAAAACATTCAGTACTTC
v_call: TRBV11-2; cdr3_length: 19; d_call: TRBD1; clone_size: .; j_call: TRBJ2-3; cdr3_aa: CASSSPGQGLKGATDTQYF; cdr3_nt: TGTGCCAGCAGCTCCCCGGGACAGGGGCTGAAGGGGGCTACAGATACGCAGTATTTT
v_call: TRBV5-6; cdr3_length: 16; d_call: .; clone_size: .; j_call: TRBJ1-4; cdr3_aa: CASSLRGLGIYEKLFF; cdr3_nt: TGTGCCAGCAGCTTGAGGGGCTTGGGGATTTACGAAAAACTGTTTTTT
v_call: TRBV6-2/TRBV6-3; cdr3_length: 17; d_call: .; clone_size: .; j_call: TRBJ1-1; cdr3_aa: CASSLDPPRTENTEAFF; cdr3_nt: TGTGCCAGCAGCCTAGATCCCCCGAGAACCGAGAACACTGAAGCTTTCTTT
v_call: TRBV15; cdr3_length: 14; d_call: .; clone_size: .; j_call: TRBJ1-1; cdr3_aa: CATSRDSRVTEAFF; cdr3_nt: TGTGCCACCAGCAGAGATAGCAGGGTCACTGAAGCTTTCTTT
v_call: TRBV18; cdr3_length: 15; d_call: TRBD1; clone_size: .; j_call: TRBJ1-2; cdr3_aa: CASSPNPGTGDGYTF; cdr3_nt: TGTGCCAGCTCACCAAATCCCGGGACAGGGGATGGCTACACCTTC
v_call: TRBV10-3; cdr3_length: 12; d_call: .; clone_size: .; j_call: TRBJ2-2; cdr3_aa: CAISVVSGELFF; cdr3_nt: TGTGCCATCAGTGTAGTTTCCGGGGAGCTGTTTTTT
v_call: TRBV10-1; cdr3_length: 16; d_call: .; clone_size: .; j_call: TRBJ2-2; cdr3_aa: CASSESSFGFTGELFF; cdr3_nt: TGCGCCAGCAGTGAGTCTAGCTTCGGTTTCACCGGGGAGCTGTTTTTT
v_call: TRBV19; cdr3_length: 14; d_call: TRBD1; clone_size: .; j_call: TRBJ2-4; cdr3_aa: CASSIGTGWDIQYF; cdr3_nt: TGTGCCAGTAGTATAGGGACAGGGTGGGACATTCAGTACTTC
v_call: TRBV28; cdr3_length: 16; d_call: .; clone_size: .; j_call: TRBJ2-7; cdr3_aa: CASNRRRAGIRDEQYF; cdr3_nt: TGTGCCAGCAACCGACGCAGGGCAGGGATAAGAGACGAGCAGTACTTC
v_call: TRBV27; cdr3_length: 15; d_call: .; clone_size: .; j_call: TRBJ2-5; cdr3_aa: CASSFLPGVRETQYF; cdr3_nt: TGTGCCAGCAGTTTTCTCCCAGGGGTAAGAGAGACCCAGTACTTC
v_call: TRBV11-1; cdr3_length: 15; d_call: TRBD1; clone_size: .; j_call: TRBJ1-4; cdr3_aa: CASSFSAGGNEKLFF; cdr3_nt: TGTGCCAGCAGCTTTTCGGCAGGGGGAAATGAAAAACTGTTTTTT
v_call: TRBV12-5; cdr3_length: 15; d_call: .; clone_size: .; j_call: TRBJ2-3; cdr3_aa: CASGWKGLSTDTQYF; cdr3_nt: TGTGCTAGTGGTTGGAAGGGACTGAGCACAGATACGCAGTATTTT
v_call: TRBV4-1; cdr3_length: 15; d_call: TRBD1; clone_size: .; j_call: TRBJ1-2; cdr3_aa: CASSPLGTGEDGYTF; cdr3_nt: TGCGCCAGCAGCCCCCTAGGGACAGGGGAGGATGGCTACACCTTC
v_call: TRBV27; cdr3_length: 15; d_call: .; clone_size: .; j_call: TRBJ1-4; cdr3_aa: CASSVRQGSNEKLFF; cdr3_nt: TGTGCCAGCAGTGTTCGTCAGGGAAGTAATGAAAAACTGTTTTTT
v_call: TRBV30; cdr3_length: 14; d_call: TRBD1; clone_size: .; j_call: TRBJ1-3; cdr3_aa: CALGQGSSGNTIYF; cdr3_nt: TGTGCCCTCGGACAGGGGAGCTCTGGAAACACCATATATTTT
v_call: TRBV7-2; cdr3_length: 16; d_call: TRBD1; clone_size: .; j_call: TRBJ2-7; cdr3_aa: CASSLVGQGMPYEQYF; cdr3_nt: TGTGCCAGCAGCTTAGTGGGACAGGGAATGCCCTACGAGCAGTACTTC
v_call: TRBV28; cdr3_length: 13; d_call: .; clone_size: .; j_call: TRBJ1-1; cdr3_aa: CASSMTANTEAFF; cdr3_nt: TGTGCCAGCAGTATGACAGCGAACACTGAAGCTTTCTTT
v_call: TRBV7-2; cdr3_length: 14; d_call: TRBD2; clone_size: .; j_call: TRBJ2-5; cdr3_aa: CASSLGRGRQTQYF; cdr3_nt: TGTGCCAGCAGCTTAGGGCGGGGGAGGCAGACCCAGTACTTC
v_call: TRBV6-6; cdr3_length: 13; d_call: TRBD1; clone_size: .; j_call: TRBJ1-4; cdr3_aa: CATRTGGNEKLFF; cdr3_nt: TGTGCCACCAGGACAGGCGGAAATGAAAAACTGTTTTTT
v_call: TRBV9; cdr3_length: 15; d_call: TRBD1; clone_size: .; j_call: TRBJ1-5; cdr3_aa: CASSPGQGSNQPQHF; cdr3_nt: TGTGCCAGCAGCCCAGGACAGGGTTCCAATCAGCCCCAGCATTTT